The T cell receptor beta chain under discussion was sequenced for a study of T-cell memory formation after mild COVID-19. One entry per CDR3 protein, called by TCRdb with MiXCR from the 5' RACE reads. The data contain 550,000 to 700,000 distinct CDR3 sequences, around 16% of them seen just once; the ten biggest clones take up about 7.4%. V lost 5 bases and J 9 bases, leaving 17 bases between the germline ends. The CDR3 contains 15 residues. Germline V gene data show CDR1 as SGHTA and CDR2 as FQGNSA. This receptor was taken from an adult woman who had mild COVID-19 (a few samples of this study predate the infection). Cell type and time point are not known. V usage is TRBV7-2 and J usage is TRBJ1-6; D is unclear. Material: PBMCs or a T cell subset sorted from them (not recorded which). The CDR3, as DNA: TGTGCCAGCAGCGCCCTCCCCGGACCGACTTCACCCCTCCACTTT. It codes for CASSALPGPTSPLHF.